This passage covers 8 T cell receptor beta chains from one sample sequenced in a study of Graves' ophthalmopathy and Graves' hyperthyroidism. CDR3 regions of TCR beta were amplified from RNA transcripts. First-round RT-PCR with HTBI primers preceded a second-round multiplex PCR. TCRdb analysed the multiplex PCR reads with MiXCR anew, one entry per CDR3 protein. The sample yields around 1,200,000 distinct CDR3 sequences, about 40% seen once. Sequencing input: peripheral blood or thyroid tissue (not recorded which). These receptors were obtained from an adult man with Graves' hyperthyroidism.

This clonotype was recorded at least ten times. CDR3 sequence reads: CSATPRGRGYTF. DNA of the CDR3: TGCAGTGCTACCCCCCGGGGACGGGGCTACACCTTC. J is TRBJ1-2 and V is TRBV20-1, with D tentatively TRBD1 (5 bases). Per the germline V gene, CDR1 is DFQATT and CDR2 is SNEGSKA (reference sequence). The length of the CDR3 is 12 residues. V was clipped by 4 bases and J by 8 bases, with 14 bases between them.

This clonotype has ten or more counts. The chain has TRBV9 and TRBJ2-2, with 9 bases that match TRBD1. The trim removed 2 bases at V and 8 bases at J, leaving 13 bases unmatched. The CDR3 is made up of 17 amino acids. The germline V gene has CDR1 SGDLS and CDR2 YYNGEE. CDR3 nucleotide sequence: TGTGCCAGCAGCGTGGGACAGGGCCAACTCCCAGCGGGGGAGCTGTTTTTT. It translates to CASSVGQGQLPAGELFF.

This rearrangement joins TRBV5-4 to TRBJ2-7; 7 bases are a match to TRBD1. The V and J ends lost 2 bases and 2 bases, in that order; junction bases with no gene match: 10. The germline gives CDR1 SGHNT, CDR2 YYREEE (reference sequence). The CDR3 runs to 16 residues. The CDR3 protein is CASSFRTGSHPYEQYF. The CDR3 region has the DNA TGTGCCAGCAGCTTTCGGACAGGATCTCATCCCTACGAGCAGTACTTC.

At least ten counts were recorded for this clonotype. The chain employs TRBV27 and TRBJ2-7; D remains ambiguous. This CDR3 comprises 14 residues. Germline V lookup: CDR1 MNHEY, CDR2 SMNVEV (reference sequence). The V end lost 2 bases, the J end lost 2 bases, and 10 bases lay between the germline ends. CDR3 region: CASSLAIDTYEQYF. CDR3 nucleotides: TGTGCCAGCAGTTTAGCGATCGACACCTACGAGCAGTACTTC.

This clonotype was counted ten times or more. This chain uses TRBV5-1 with TRBJ1-1; 8 bases are a match to TRBD1. Germline V gene lookup returns CDR1 SGHRS and CDR2 YFSETQ. The CDR3 covers 14 residues. The J segment lost 3 bases and the V segment lost 3 bases, leaving 4 bases of the junction unmatched. DNA of the CDR3: TGCGCCAGCAGCTGGGACAGGATGGACACTGAAGCTTTCTTT. It translates to CASSWDRMDTEAFF.

The rearrangement joins TRBV12-3 or TRBV12-4 to TRBJ1-5; D unresolved. CDR3 length: 14 amino acids. V was clipped by 5 bases and J by 1 base, with 9 bases between them. The CDR3 coding sequence is TGTGCCAGCAGTGACCCTCGGAGCAATCAGCCCCAGCATTTT. Protein product: CASSDPRSNQPQHF.

Worth noting for this clonotype: At one of its ends the junction is not consistent with the germline gene, which may arise from a read error. The gene calls are TRBV7-9 and TRBJ2-2, with 9 bases aligning to TRBD2. This CDR3 contains 12 residues. CDR1 is SEHNR and CDR2 is FQNEAQ in the germline V gene (reference sequence). The CDR3 DNA sequence: TGTGCCAGCAGCTTTGGTAGCGGGGGGCTGTTTTTT. As protein: CASSFGSGGLFF.

Of note for this clonotype: A junction boundary mismatches the germline segment, possibly from a read error. The chain joins TRBV10-3 to TRBJ2-5; 8 bases fit TRBD1. The CDR3 is 15 residues long. Germline assignment: CDR1 ENHRY and CDR2 SYGVKD. The CDR3 DNA follows: TGTGCCAGCAGTTATGGCGGACAGGGTAAAGAGACCCAGTACTTC. Translating it yields CASSYGGQGKETQYF.